This is a list of T cell receptor beta chains from one sample in a study of shared clonotypes between healthy human individuals. Sequencing used immunoSEQ multiplex PCR; TCRdb keeps in-frame clones, though not all of them. This sample carries under 850,000 clones, around 93% of them seen once, and the ten largest clones take approximately 25%. Sequenced input: naive CD8+ T cells sorted from blood. These receptors were obtained from a man between 25 and 39 years old in good health. CDR3s include the opening cysteine and the closing phenylalanine or tryptophan. Each record gives: J gene, D gene, V gene, clone size, CDR3 protein, CDR3 DNA. The D gene is left open where the match is weak. The size field is filled for only some rows; it gives once, few, many or a size class.

j_call: TRBJ1-2; d_call: -; v_call: TRBV7-2; clone_size: -; cdr3_aa: CASSLWPGADYGYTF; cdr3_nt: TGTGCCAGCAGCTTATGGCCAGGGGCCGACTATGGCTACACCTTC
j_call: TRBJ2-1; d_call: TRBD2; v_call: TRBV2; clone_size: -; cdr3_aa: CASSRTSGRTNEQFF; cdr3_nt: TGTGCCAGCAGTCGAACTAGCGGGAGAACCAATGAGCAGTTCTTC
j_call: TRBJ1-3; d_call: -; v_call: TRBV29-1; clone_size: -; cdr3_aa: CSVEGAAGHSGNTIYF; cdr3_nt: TGCAGCGTTGAAGGGGCGGCCGGACACTCTGGAAACACCATATATTTT
j_call: TRBJ2-1; d_call: -; v_call: TRBV6-1; clone_size: -; cdr3_aa: CASSGVRGSSYNEQFF; cdr3_nt: TGTGCCAGCAGTGGAGTACGGGGGAGTTCCTACAATGAGCAGTTCTTC
j_call: TRBJ2-7; d_call: -; v_call: TRBV25-1; clone_size: -; cdr3_aa: CASSVPVGFSYEQYF; cdr3_nt: TGTGCCAGCAGTGTCCCCGTGGGATTCTCCTACGAGCAGTACTTC
j_call: TRBJ2-6; d_call: TRBD1; v_call: TRBV5-4; clone_size: -; cdr3_aa: CASSLSLTGSFSGANVLTF; cdr3_nt: TGTGCCAGCAGCTTGTCGCTGACAGGGAGTTTCTCTGGGGCCAACGTCCTGACTTTC
j_call: TRBJ2-7; d_call: TRBD2; v_call: TRBV5-1; clone_size: -; cdr3_aa: CASTDLGRGSSYEQYF; cdr3_nt: TGCGCCAGCACCGACCTAGGGAGGGGCTCTTCCTACGAGCAGTACTTC
j_call: TRBJ2-2; d_call: TRBD1; v_call: TRBV27; clone_size: once; cdr3_aa: CASSFRDRATGELFF; cdr3_nt: TGTGCCAGCAGTTTCAGAGACAGGGCCACCGGGGAGCTGTTTTTT
j_call: TRBJ2-7; d_call: -; v_call: TRBV30; clone_size: -; cdr3_aa: CAWSVEELASSYEQYF; cdr3_nt: TGTGCCTGGAGTGTAGAAGAGCTAGCGTCCTCCTACGAGCAGTACTTC
j_call: TRBJ2-7; d_call: -; v_call: TRBV6-5; clone_size: once; cdr3_aa: CASSRPPYEQYF; cdr3_nt: TGTGCCAGCAGTAGGCCCCCCTACGAGCAGTACTTC
j_call: TRBJ2-1; d_call: -; v_call: TRBV11-2; clone_size: once; cdr3_aa: CASSSGHYNEQFF; cdr3_nt: TGTGCCAGCAGCTCCGGACACTACAATGAGCAGTTCTTC
j_call: TRBJ1-1; d_call: -; v_call: TRBV11-2; clone_size: -; cdr3_aa: CASSFTFGGLNTEAFF; cdr3_nt: TGTGCCAGCAGCTTCACATTCGGGGGGTTGAACACTGAAGCTTTCTTT
j_call: TRBJ2-7; d_call: -; v_call: TRBV11-2; clone_size: once; cdr3_aa: CASSPREWKWGDEQYF; cdr3_nt: TGTGCCAGCAGCCCCCGGGAATGGAAATGGGGTGACGAGCAGTACTTC
j_call: TRBJ2-2; d_call: -; v_call: TRBV10-3; clone_size: -; cdr3_aa: CAISEAGGTGELFF; cdr3_nt: TGTGCCATCAGTGAGGCGGGCGGGACCGGGGAGCTGTTTTTT
j_call: TRBJ2-7; d_call: -; v_call: TRBV27; clone_size: -; cdr3_aa: CASTQGGRGVREQYF; cdr3_nt: TGTGCCAGCACCCAAGGAGGAAGGGGGGTCCGCGAGCAGTACTTC
j_call: TRBJ1-5; d_call: TRBD1; v_call: TRBV27; clone_size: -; cdr3_aa: CASSLTGGGGQPQHF; cdr3_nt: TGTGCCAGCAGTTTAACAGGGGGCGGAGGTCAGCCCCAGCATTTT
j_call: TRBJ2-3; d_call: TRBD1; v_call: TRBV6-5; clone_size: once; cdr3_aa: CASSFYTGGDTQYF; cdr3_nt: TGTGCCAGCAGTTTTTACACAGGGGGGGATACGCAGTATTTT
j_call: TRBJ2-2; d_call: -; v_call: TRBV7-9; clone_size: -; cdr3_aa: CASRLGGTNTGELFF; cdr3_nt: TGTGCCAGCCGACTAGGCGGGACGAACACCGGGGAGCTGTTTTTT
j_call: TRBJ1-2; d_call: -; v_call: TRBV7-2; clone_size: -; cdr3_aa: CASSSQGFYGYTF; cdr3_nt: TGTGCCAGCAGCTCCCAGGGGTTCTATGGCTACACCTTC
j_call: TRBJ2-3; d_call: -; v_call: TRBV6-6; clone_size: once; cdr3_aa: CASSPTGTDTQYF; cdr3_nt: TGTGCCAGCAGTCCTACTGGCACAGATACGCAGTATTTT
j_call: TRBJ2-2; d_call: -; v_call: TRBV2; clone_size: -; cdr3_aa: CASFIVFGELFF; cdr3_nt: TGTGCCAGCTTTATAGTATTCGGGGAGCTGTTTTTT
j_call: TRBJ2-3; d_call: -; v_call: TRBV7-8; clone_size: -; cdr3_aa: CASSSLAPRSTDTQYF; cdr3_nt: TGTGCCAGCAGCTCGCTAGCGCCGAGAAGCACAGATACGCAGTATTTT
j_call: TRBJ2-3; d_call: TRBD2; v_call: TRBV5-6; clone_size: -; cdr3_aa: CASSSTSGFTDTQYF; cdr3_nt: TGTGCCAGCAGCTCTACTAGCGGGTTCACAGATACGCAGTATTTT
j_call: TRBJ2-7; d_call: TRBD2; v_call: TRBV6-6; clone_size: few; cdr3_aa: CASSYTSGSISYEQYF; cdr3_nt: TGTGCCAGCAGTTATACTAGCGGGAGTATCTCCTACGAGCAGTACTTC
j_call: TRBJ2-7; d_call: -; v_call: TRBV6-1; clone_size: -; cdr3_aa: CASSGPTPYEQYF; cdr3_nt: TGTGCCAGCAGTGGACCTACTCCGTACGAGCAGTACTTC
j_call: TRBJ2-2; d_call: TRBD1; v_call: TRBV5-1; clone_size: once; cdr3_aa: CASSSPGQTNTGELFF; cdr3_nt: TGCGCCAGCAGCTCGCCGGGACAGACGAACACCGGGGAGCTGTTTTTT
j_call: TRBJ2-7; d_call: -; v_call: TRBV5-8; clone_size: -; cdr3_aa: CASSLTEPGHSSYEQYF; cdr3_nt: TGTGCCAGCAGCTTGACCGAACCGGGACATTCCTCCTACGAGCAGTACTTC
j_call: TRBJ2-7; d_call: TRBD2; v_call: TRBV28; clone_size: many; cdr3_aa: CASSLLTGTSPYEQYF; cdr3_nt: TGTGCCAGCAGTTTATTGACCGGGACTAGTCCCTACGAGCAGTACTTC
j_call: TRBJ2-1; d_call: -; v_call: TRBV4-3; clone_size: -; cdr3_aa: CASSQGEVIHNEQFF; cdr3_nt: TGCGCCAGCAGCCAGGGAGAGGTGATCCACAATGAGCAGTTCTTC
j_call: TRBJ1-1; d_call: -; v_call: TRBV7-2; clone_size: -; cdr3_aa: CASSPRTAMNTEAFF; cdr3_nt: TGTGCCAGCAGCCCGAGGACAGCTATGAACACTGAAGCTTTCTTT
j_call: TRBJ2-1; d_call: -; v_call: TRBV29-1; clone_size: -; cdr3_aa: CSVGSISYNEQFF; cdr3_nt: TGCAGCGTCGGGAGTATTTCCTACAATGAGCAGTTCTTC
j_call: TRBJ1-4; d_call: TRBD1; v_call: TRBV10-3; clone_size: -; cdr3_aa: CAISESGGPRNEKLFF; cdr3_nt: TGTGCCATCAGTGAATCAGGGGGACCTCGAAATGAAAAACTGTTTTTT
j_call: TRBJ2-5; d_call: -; v_call: TRBV6-1; clone_size: once; cdr3_aa: CASSSWYGAQYF; cdr3_nt: TGTGCCAGCAGTAGTTGGTACGGCGCCCAGTACTTC
j_call: TRBJ2-7; d_call: -; v_call: TRBV2; clone_size: -; cdr3_aa: CASSEAKGGTISYEQYF; cdr3_nt: TGTGCCAGCAGTGAAGCGAAGGGGGGGACCATCTCCTACGAGCAGTACTTC
j_call: TRBJ2-7; d_call: -; v_call: TRBV2; clone_size: few; cdr3_aa: CASRGYEQYF; cdr3_nt: TGTGCCAGCAGGGGCTACGAGCAGTACTTC
j_call: TRBJ2-7; d_call: TRBD2; v_call: TRBV30; clone_size: -; cdr3_aa: CAWSVLGGRSNEQYF; cdr3_nt: TGTGCCTGGAGTGTTCTTGGCGGGAGATCCAACGAGCAGTACTTC
j_call: TRBJ2-1; d_call: TRBD2; v_call: TRBV6-5; clone_size: -; cdr3_aa: CASNIGLGELNEQFF; cdr3_nt: TGTGCCAGCAACATCGGACTAGGAGAATTGAATGAGCAGTTCTTC
j_call: TRBJ2-7; d_call: -; v_call: TRBV7-8; clone_size: -; cdr3_aa: CASSPVSHEQYF; cdr3_nt: TGTGCCAGCAGCCCGGTAAGCCACGAGCAGTACTTC
j_call: TRBJ2-7; d_call: TRBD2; v_call: TRBV5-1; clone_size: -; cdr3_aa: CASSLASGASGRYEQYF; cdr3_nt: TGCGCCAGCAGCTTGGCCTCGGGGGCTAGCGGGAGATACGAGCAGTACTTC
j_call: TRBJ2-7; d_call: -; v_call: TRBV7-9; clone_size: -; cdr3_aa: CASSPKTLWAEQYF; cdr3_nt: TGTGCCAGCAGCCCAAAAACCCTATGGGCCGAGCAGTACTTC
j_call: TRBJ2-1; d_call: -; v_call: TRBV27; clone_size: -; cdr3_aa: CASSSGPRNEQFF; cdr3_nt: TGTGCCAGCAGTTCGGGACCGCGTAATGAGCAGTTCTTC
j_call: TRBJ2-2; d_call: -; v_call: TRBV19; clone_size: -; cdr3_aa: CASSLLGTGELFF; cdr3_nt: TGTGCCAGTAGCCTACTCGGGACCGGGGAGCTGTTTTTT
j_call: TRBJ2-7; d_call: -; v_call: TRBV11-2; clone_size: -; cdr3_aa: CASRPPGSGIVQYF; cdr3_nt: TGTGCCAGCAGACCCCCGGGCAGTGGGATTGTGCAGTACTTC
j_call: TRBJ2-1; d_call: -; v_call: TRBV7-9; clone_size: -; cdr3_aa: CASSLSPAGSYNEQFF; cdr3_nt: TGTGCCAGCAGCTTGTCCCCGGCGGGGTCCTACAATGAGCAGTTCTTC
j_call: TRBJ1-1; d_call: TRBD1; v_call: TRBV5-1; clone_size: -; cdr3_aa: CASSTGTGPTEAFF; cdr3_nt: TGCGCCAGCAGCACCGGGACAGGACCCACTGAAGCTTTCTTT
j_call: TRBJ1-5; d_call: TRBD1; v_call: TRBV2; clone_size: -; cdr3_aa: CASILGTGAMENQPQHF; cdr3_nt: TGTGCCAGCATACTCGGGACAGGGGCGATGGAGAATCAGCCCCAGCATTTT
j_call: TRBJ2-5; d_call: TRBD2; v_call: TRBV4-1; clone_size: -; cdr3_aa: CASSQVPLAGVETQYF; cdr3_nt: TGCGCCAGCAGCCAAGTCCCGCTAGCGGGAGTAGAGACCCAGTACTTC
j_call: TRBJ1-5; d_call: -; v_call: TRBV15; clone_size: -; cdr3_aa: CATSRDRGRNQPQHF; cdr3_nt: TGTGCCACCAGCAGAGATCGAGGTCGCAATCAGCCCCAGCATTTT
j_call: TRBJ2-1; d_call: -; v_call: TRBV28; clone_size: -; cdr3_aa: CASIGIGGIHEQFF; cdr3_nt: TGTGCCAGCATTGGTATCGGGGGCATACATGAGCAGTTCTTC
j_call: TRBJ2-7; d_call: TRBD2; v_call: TRBV14; clone_size: -; cdr3_aa: CASSQASGGDYEQYF; cdr3_nt: TGTGCCAGCAGCCAAGCTAGTGGGGGGGACTACGAGCAGTACTTC